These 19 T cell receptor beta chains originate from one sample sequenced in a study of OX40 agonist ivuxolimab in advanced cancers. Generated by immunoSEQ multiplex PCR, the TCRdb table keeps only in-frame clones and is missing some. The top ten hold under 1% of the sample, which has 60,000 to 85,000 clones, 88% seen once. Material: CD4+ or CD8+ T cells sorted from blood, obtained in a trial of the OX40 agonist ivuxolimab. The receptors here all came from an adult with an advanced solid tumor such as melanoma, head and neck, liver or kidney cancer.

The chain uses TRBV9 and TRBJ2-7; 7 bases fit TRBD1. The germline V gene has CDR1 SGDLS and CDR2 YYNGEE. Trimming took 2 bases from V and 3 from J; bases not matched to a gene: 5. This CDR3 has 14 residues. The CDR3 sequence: CASSVGQKFYEQYF. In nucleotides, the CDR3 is TGTGCCAGCAGCGTGGGACAGAAATTCTACGAGCAGTACTTC.

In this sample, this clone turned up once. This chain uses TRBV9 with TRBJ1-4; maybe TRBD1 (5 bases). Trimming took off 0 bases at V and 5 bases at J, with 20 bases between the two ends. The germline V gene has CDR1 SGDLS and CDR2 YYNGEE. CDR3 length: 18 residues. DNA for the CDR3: TGTGCCAGCAGCGTAGGACGAACAGGAACTTCCCCCAATGAAAAACTGTTTTTT. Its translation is CASSVGRTGTSPNEKLFF.

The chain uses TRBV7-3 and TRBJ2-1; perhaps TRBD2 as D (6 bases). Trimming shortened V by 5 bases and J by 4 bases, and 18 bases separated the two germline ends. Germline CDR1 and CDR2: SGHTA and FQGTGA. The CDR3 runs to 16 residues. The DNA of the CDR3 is TGTGCCAGCAGCCCCCGCCGGGACGGAGGGTACAATGAGCAGTTCTTC. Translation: CASSPRRDGGYNEQFF.

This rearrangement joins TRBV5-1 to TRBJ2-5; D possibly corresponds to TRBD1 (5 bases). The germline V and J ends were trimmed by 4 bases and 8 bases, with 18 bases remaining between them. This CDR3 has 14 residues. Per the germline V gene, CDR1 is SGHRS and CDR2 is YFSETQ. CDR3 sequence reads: CASSLGQARATQYF. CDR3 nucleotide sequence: TGCGCCAGCAGCCTGGGGCAGGCACGCGCTACCCAGTACTTC.

CDR3 DNA: TGTGCCAGTAGTATCGGGTTTTGGATGAACACTGAAGCTTTCTTT. This sequence encodes CASSIGFWMNTEAFF. The V and J genes are TRBV19 and TRBJ1-1, with D unclear. V was cut by 3 bases and J by 0 bases, with 11 bases left in between. In germline, CDR1 is LNHDA, CDR2 SQIVND (reference sequence). The CDR3 has 15 residues.

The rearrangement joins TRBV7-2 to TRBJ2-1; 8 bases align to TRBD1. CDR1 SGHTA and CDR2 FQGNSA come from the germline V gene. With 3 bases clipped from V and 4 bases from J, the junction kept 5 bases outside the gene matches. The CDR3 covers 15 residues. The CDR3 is CASSLQGAPYNEQFF. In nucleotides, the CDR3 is TGTGCCAGCAGCTTGCAGGGGGCTCCATACAATGAGCAGTTCTTC.

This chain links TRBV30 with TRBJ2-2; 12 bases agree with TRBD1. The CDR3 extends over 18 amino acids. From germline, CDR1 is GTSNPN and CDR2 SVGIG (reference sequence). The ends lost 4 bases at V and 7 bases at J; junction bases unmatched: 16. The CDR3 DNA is TGTGCCTGGACCAACCCCGTCCCGGGGACAGGGGGCGGCGGGGAGCTGTTTTTT. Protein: CAWTNPVPGTGGGGELFF.

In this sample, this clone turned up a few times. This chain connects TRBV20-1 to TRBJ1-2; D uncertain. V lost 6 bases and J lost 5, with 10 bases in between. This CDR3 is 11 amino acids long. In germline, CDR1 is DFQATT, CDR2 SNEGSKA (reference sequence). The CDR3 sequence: CSAGGVYGYTF. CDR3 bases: TGCAGTGCGGGAGGTGTATATGGCTACACCTTC.

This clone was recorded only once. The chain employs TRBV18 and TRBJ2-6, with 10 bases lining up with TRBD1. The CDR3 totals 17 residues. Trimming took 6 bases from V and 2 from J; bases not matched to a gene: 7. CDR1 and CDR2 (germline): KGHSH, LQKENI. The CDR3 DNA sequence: TGTGCCAGCTCCCCGGACGGACAGGGGGCTGGGGCCAACGTCCTGACTTTC. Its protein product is CASSPDGQGAGANVLTF.

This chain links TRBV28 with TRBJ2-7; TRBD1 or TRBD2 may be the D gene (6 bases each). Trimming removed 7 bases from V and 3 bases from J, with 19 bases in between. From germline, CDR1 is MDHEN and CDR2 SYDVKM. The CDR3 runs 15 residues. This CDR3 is CASTRGGLLVYEQYF. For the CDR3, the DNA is TGTGCCAGCACCCGAGGGGGGTTACTCGTCTACGAGCAGTACTTC.

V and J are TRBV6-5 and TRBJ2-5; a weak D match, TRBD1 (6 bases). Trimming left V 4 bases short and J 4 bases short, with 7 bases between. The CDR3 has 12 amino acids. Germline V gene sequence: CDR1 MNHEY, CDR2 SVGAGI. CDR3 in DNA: TGTGCCAGCAGTTTCAGGGGAGAGACCCAGTACTTC. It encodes CASSFRGETQYF.

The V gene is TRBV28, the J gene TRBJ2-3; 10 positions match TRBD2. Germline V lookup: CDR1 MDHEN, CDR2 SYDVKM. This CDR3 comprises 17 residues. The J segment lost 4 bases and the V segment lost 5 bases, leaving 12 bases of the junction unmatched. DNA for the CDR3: TGTGCCAGCAGTGCAGGTTGGAGCGGGAGGGCCCCAGATACGCAGTATTTT. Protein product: CASSAGWSGRAPDTQYF. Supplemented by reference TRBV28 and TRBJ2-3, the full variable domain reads DVKVTQSSRYLVKRTGEKVFLECVQDMDHENMFWYRQDPGLGLRLIYFSYDVKMKEKGDIPEGYSVSREKKERFSLILESASTNQTSMYLCASSAGWSGRAPDTQYFGPGTRLTVL.

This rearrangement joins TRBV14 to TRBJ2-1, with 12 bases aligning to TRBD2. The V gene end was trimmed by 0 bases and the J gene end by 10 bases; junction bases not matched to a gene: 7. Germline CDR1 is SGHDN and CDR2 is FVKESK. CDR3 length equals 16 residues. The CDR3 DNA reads TGTGCCAGCAGCCAAGACTTGCTAGCGGGGGGGATGGAGCAGTTCTTC. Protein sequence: CASSQDLLAGGMEQFF.

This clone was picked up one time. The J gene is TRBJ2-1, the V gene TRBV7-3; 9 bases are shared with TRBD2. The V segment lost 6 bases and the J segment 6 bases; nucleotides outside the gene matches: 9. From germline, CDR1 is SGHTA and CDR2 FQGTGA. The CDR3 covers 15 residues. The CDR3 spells CASSPLAGVSNEQFF. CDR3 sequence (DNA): TGTGCCAGCAGTCCCTTAGCGGGAGTAAGCAATGAGCAGTTCTTC.

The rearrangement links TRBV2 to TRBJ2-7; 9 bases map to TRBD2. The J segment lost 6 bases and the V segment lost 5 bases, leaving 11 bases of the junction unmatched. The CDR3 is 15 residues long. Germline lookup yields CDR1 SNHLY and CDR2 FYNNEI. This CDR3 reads CASSLPSGKGREQYF. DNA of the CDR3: TGTGCCAGCAGTCTTCCTAGCGGGAAGGGCCGCGAGCAGTACTTC.

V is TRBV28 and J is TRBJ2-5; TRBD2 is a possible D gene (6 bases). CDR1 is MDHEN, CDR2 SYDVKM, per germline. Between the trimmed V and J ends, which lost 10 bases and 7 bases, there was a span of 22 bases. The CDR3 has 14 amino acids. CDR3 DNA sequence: TGTGCCACCCTGACTAGTGGGATCAGTGTGACCCAGTACTTC. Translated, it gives CATLTSGISVTQYF. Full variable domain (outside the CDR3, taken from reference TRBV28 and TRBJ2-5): DVKVTQSSRYLVKRTGEKVFLECVQDMDHENMFWYRQDPGLGLRLIYFSYDVKMKEKGDIPEGYSVSREKKERFSLILESASTNQTSMYLCATLTSGISVTQYFGPGTRLLVL.

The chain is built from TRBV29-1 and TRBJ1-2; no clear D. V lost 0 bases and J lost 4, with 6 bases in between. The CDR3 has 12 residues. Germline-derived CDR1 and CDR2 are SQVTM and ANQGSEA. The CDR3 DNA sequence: TGCAGCGTTGAAGAAGGTCCCTATGGCTACACCTTC. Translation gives CSVEEGPYGYTF.

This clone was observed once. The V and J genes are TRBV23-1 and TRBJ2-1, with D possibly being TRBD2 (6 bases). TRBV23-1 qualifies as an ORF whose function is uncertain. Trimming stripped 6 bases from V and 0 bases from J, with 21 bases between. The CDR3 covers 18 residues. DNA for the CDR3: TGCGCCAGCAGGAGATGGACGGCGGGACGCAGCTCCTACAATGAGCAGTTCTTC. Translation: CASRRWTAGRSSYNEQFF.

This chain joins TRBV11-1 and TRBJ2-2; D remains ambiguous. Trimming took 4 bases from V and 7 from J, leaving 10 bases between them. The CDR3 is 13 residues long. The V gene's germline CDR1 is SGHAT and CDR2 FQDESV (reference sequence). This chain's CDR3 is CASSSFDRGELFF. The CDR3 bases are TGTGCCAGCAGCTCCTTCGACCGCGGGGAGCTGTTTTTT.